A single sample gave rise to the 18 T cell receptor beta chains below, sequenced in a study of cytomegalovirus exposure and HLA in healthy donors. Use of 60 Vbeta and 13 Jbeta primers characterized the PCR. TCRdb keeps only in-frame clones here, not all; method: immunoSEQ multiplex PCR. This table has about 270,000 clones, roughly 70% appearing once. The sequenced sample was PBMCs. Every receptor here comes from a female donor in good health and CMV-seronegative.

The V call is TRBV7-3, the J call TRBJ2-1; D gene uncertain. The CDR3 has 13 residues. The V end was cut by 2 bases, the J end by 5 bases, with 7 bases between. The germline gives CDR1 SGHTA, CDR2 FQGTGA. The CDR3 sequence is CASSLSYNNEQFF. DNA for the CDR3: TGTGCCAGCAGCTTATCTTACAACAATGAGCAGTTCTTC.

The chain employs TRBV6-1 and TRBJ2-7; 8 bases agree with TRBD2. V lost 9 bases and J lost 4; bases outside the gene matches: 11. Germline V CDR1 and CDR2: MNHNS, SASEGT. The CDR3 is 14 amino acids. DNA of the CDR3: TGTGCCAGTACCGGGACTAGTACGTCTTACGAGCAGTACTTC. This codes for CASTGTSTSYEQYF.

This chain links TRBV27 with TRBJ2-5, with 8 nucleotides matching TRBD1. The V gene's germline CDR1 is MNHEY and CDR2 SMNVEV (reference sequence). This CDR3 has 14 amino acids. V was clipped by 2 bases and J by 5 bases; unmatched bases: 4. CDR3 sequence reads: CASSLRDRRETQYF. CDR3 sequence (DNA): TGTGCCAGCAGTTTACGGGACAGGCGGGAGACCCAGTACTTC.

This clone has a handful of counts. V and J are TRBV13 and TRBJ2-1; TRBD2 is a possible D gene (6 bases). The CDR3 runs to 12 residues. V was trimmed by 2 bases and J by 14 bases, leaving 13 bases between them. Germline V lookup: CDR1 PRHDT, CDR2 FYEKMQ (reference sequence). CDR3 protein: CASSLRGAKEFF. CDR3 nucleotides: TGTGCCAGCAGCTTACGCGGGGCCAAGGAGTTCTTC.

V usage is TRBV5-1 and J usage is TRBJ2-3, with TRBD2 identical over 7 bases. With V trimmed by 7 bases and J by 5 bases, 10 bases remained unmatched. CDR1 is SGHRS, CDR2 YFSETQ, per germline. This CDR3 is built from 14 residues. Written as DNA, the CDR3 is TGCGCCAGCTGCGCCCAGACGGGAGGAGATACGCAGTATTTT. Amino acids: CASCAQTGGDTQYF.

The V gene is TRBV5-1, the J gene TRBJ2-5; possibly TRBD1 for D (6 bases). Trimming took off 4 bases at V and 5 bases at J, with 18 bases between the two ends. The CDR3 has 15 amino acids. Per germline, CDR1 SGHRS and CDR2 YFSETQ. The CDR3 bases are TGCGCCAGCAGCGAGTGGACAGCGTCGGGGGAGACCCAGTACTTC. It encodes CASSEWTASGETQYF.

The chain recombines TRBV5-6 with TRBJ2-1; 8 positions match TRBD2. After removal of 0 bases from V and 2 bases from J, the junction contained 1 base not matched to a gene. Germline values: CDR1 SGHDT, CDR2 YYEEEE. The CDR3 contains 15 residues. CDR3 in amino acids: CASSLVGRAYNEQFF. CDR3 DNA sequence: TGTGCCAGCAGCTTGGTCGGGAGGGCCTACAATGAGCAGTTCTTC.

V and J are TRBV7-9 and TRBJ1-1; unclear D gene. Deletions cut 1 base from V and 2 bases from J, with 8 bases between. The CDR3 is 14 residues long. In germline, CDR1 is SEHNR, CDR2 FQNEAQ (reference sequence). CDR3 protein: CASSLGRLNTEAFF. CDR3 coding DNA: TGTGCCAGCAGCTTAGGCAGACTTAACACTGAAGCTTTCTTT.

V usage is TRBV28 and J usage is TRBJ2-7; D is possibly TRBD2 (7 bases). The CDR3 extends over 15 amino acids. Germline-derived CDR1 and CDR2 are MDHEN and SYDVKM. The V and J ends lost 3 bases and 4 bases respectively, with 16 bases between them. CDR3 sequence: CASSLGGEGGYEQYF. The CDR3 coding sequence is TGTGCCAGCAGTTTGGGAGGGGAAGGGGGGTACGAGCAGTACTTC.

This rearrangement joins TRBV6-5 to TRBJ1-1; TRBD1 matches 11 bases. J lost 5 bases, V lost 6 bases, and 2 bases had no gene match. The CDR3 runs to 13 residues. Germline V gives CDR1 MNHEY, CDR2 SVGAGI. CDR3 loop: CASRDRGQTEAFF. The CDR3 bases are TGTGCCAGCAGGGACAGGGGGCAGACTGAAGCTTTCTTT.

This sequence joins TRBV13 and TRBJ2-1; TRBD1 matches at 7 bases. V trimming: 2 bases; J trimming: 5 bases; junction bases outside the gene matches: 9. The CDR3 is 16 residues long. Germline-derived CDR1 and CDR2 are PRHDT and FYEKMQ (reference sequence). Here the CDR3 reads CASSLRGDRVDNEQFF. In DNA, the CDR3 is TGTGCCAGCAGCTTAAGGGGCGACAGGGTCGACAATGAGCAGTTCTTC.

For the CDR3, the DNA is TGTGCCAGCAGCCCCTTGGAGGGTTTTCTTTACGAGCAGTACTTC. Translating gives CASSPLEGFLYEQYF. This chain joins TRBV5-5 and TRBJ2-7, with D maybe TRBD2 (6 bases). V lost 4 bases and J 4 bases, leaving 18 bases between the germline ends. Looked up from germline, CDR1 is SGHKS and CDR2 is YYEKEE (reference sequence). The CDR3 runs to 15 residues.

The chain joins TRBV2 to TRBJ1-6; no clear D gene. The CDR3 loop spans 13 amino acids. Germline CDR1 is SNHLY and CDR2 is FYNNEI. V was clipped by 8 bases and J by 1 base, with 6 bases between them. Here the CDR3 reads CASSGSYNSPLHF. The CDR3 DNA reads TGTGCCAGCTCCGGGTCCTATAATTCACCCCTCCACTTT. Supplemented by reference TRBV2 and TRBJ1-6, the full variable domain reads EPEVTQTPSHQVTQMGQEVILRCVPISNHLYFYWYRQILGQKVEFLVSFYNNEISEKSEIFDDQFSVERPDGSNFTLKIRSTKLEDSAMYFCASSGSYNSPLHFGNGTRLTVT.

The chain is built from TRBV19 and TRBJ2-5, with TRBD2 matching over 13 bases. Germline V gene data show CDR1 as LNHDA and CDR2 as SQIVND (reference sequence). After removal of 6 bases from V and 6 bases from J, the junction contained 16 bases not matched to a gene. The CDR3 has 18 residues. The chain's CDR3 is CASSPQPGTSGMRQTQYF. The CDR3 DNA reads as TGTGCCAGTAGCCCACAACCCGGGACTAGCGGGATGAGGCAGACCCAGTACTTC.

V and J are TRBV14 and TRBJ1-1; D gene unclear. Germline-derived CDR1 and CDR2 are SGHDN and FVKESK. The length of the CDR3 is 14 residues. Trimming took off 1 base at V and 3 bases at J, with 9 bases between the two ends. DNA for the CDR3: TGTGCCAGCAGCCAAGGACACCTCTACACTGAAGCTTTCTTT. It yields the protein CASSQGHLYTEAFF. Supplemented by reference TRBV14 and TRBJ1-1, the full variable domain reads EAGVTQFPSHSVIEKGQTVTLRCDPISGHDNLYWYRRVMGKEIKFLLHFVKESKQDESGMPNNRFLAERTGGTYSTLKVQPAELEDSGVYFCASSQGHLYTEAFFGQGTRLTVV.

V is TRBV4-1 and J is TRBJ2-7; 8 nucleotides align to TRBD2. The CDR3 covers 15 residues. Germline CDR1 is MGHRA and CDR2 is YSYEKL. The V gene end was trimmed by 2 bases and the J gene end by 0 bases; junction bases not matched to a gene: 3. The DNA of the CDR3 is TGCGCCAGCAGCCAACCGACTAGCGACTCCTACGAGCAGTACTTC. It translates to CASSQPTSDSYEQYF.

This clone was seen more than once but under ten times. The chain combines TRBV9 with TRBJ2-5; tentative D call: TRBD2 (6 bases). Trimming took 1 base from V and 2 from J, leaving 15 bases between them. This CDR3 has 16 amino acids. Germline values: CDR1 SGDLS, CDR2 YYNGEE. The CDR3 region is CASSVKDGLRQETQYF. The CDR3 DNA is TGTGCCAGCAGCGTAAAGGATGGACTACGTCAAGAGACCCAGTACTTC.

The chain employs TRBV30 and TRBJ2-1; D might be TRBD2 (7 bases). The CDR3 length is 13 residues. V shed 5 bases and J shed 3 bases, with 11 bases lying between them. Per the germline V gene, CDR1 is GTSNPN and CDR2 is SVGIG (reference sequence). CDR3 bases: TGTGCCTGGCGGGGGGCGGACTACAATGAGCAGTTCTTC. Amino acid sequence: CAWRGADYNEQFF.